This TCR beta chain originates from a study of T-cell reconstitution after alpha-beta-depleted transplantation in children. This clonotype was seen at least ten times. Unique molecular identifiers tagged the TCRbeta library. TCRdb re-called the PCR reads with MiXCR, one entry per CDR3 protein. In the table there are about 19,000 distinct CDR3 sequences, 10% to 15% of which are singletons. CDR1 SGHRS and CDR2 YFSETQ come from the germline V gene. This CDR3 region has 16 residues. Trimming left V 3 bases short and J 2 bases short, with 15 bases between. Sequences were derived from PBMCs, mostly from graft donor cells, sampled 60 days after TCRalphabeta/CD19-depleted stem cell transplant. The V gene is TRBV5-1, the J gene TRBJ2-4; TRBD1 or TRBD2 may be the D gene (5 bases each). The sequence came from a female patient younger than 10 who had a stem cell transplant for congenital amegakaryocytic thrombocytopenia, so the T cells may come from the graft donor. The CDR3, as DNA: TGCGCCAGCAGCTGGGGGAACTTGCTAACCAAAAACATTCAGTACTTC. It is translated as CASSWGNLLTKNIQYF. Together with reference TRBV5-1 and TRBJ2-4, the CDR3 gives the full variable domain: KAGVTQTPRYLIKTRGQQVTLSCSPISGHRSVSWYQQTPGQGLQFLFEYFSETQRNKGNFPGRFSGRQFSNSRSEMNVSTLELGDSALYLCASSWGNLLTKNIQYFGAGTRLSVL.